This T cell receptor beta chain was identified in a study of T cell repertoires in cytomegalovirus infection. In the study overall: Shared public TCR beta signatures pointed to both CMV infection and a matching HLA type. Whole-study results and caveats: CMV-specific TCR beta clonotypes restricted by HLA-C dominated the ex vivo response. CMV carriers with the relevant HLA were identified by cumulative public TCR beta family frequency.

In its sample, this clonotype was seen many times. Its antigen is currently unknown. The V end was cut by 7 bases, the J end by 6 bases, with 6 bases between. The CDR3 sequence is 11 residues long. Per the germline V gene, CDR1 is SGHTA and CDR2 is FQGNSA. Using its own MiXCR run on the reads, TCRdb lists one record per CDR3 protein. The profile covers roughly 150,000 distinct CDR3 sequences, with 23% appearing a single time and approximately 9.9% taken by the ten largest. Sequences were obtained from PBMCs. This receptor was taken from a human donor in good health (CMV status not recorded). Some clones in this sample may be carry-over from other donors' samples. This chain connects TRBV7-2 to TRBJ2-2; unclear D gene. The CDR3 DNA follows: TGTGCCAGCAAGCGCGCCGGGGAGCTGTTTTTT. It yields the protein CASKRAGELFF.